A single sample gave rise to the 8 T cell receptor beta chains below, sequenced in a study of T cell responses to AZD1222 COVID-19 vaccine listed by TCRdb under 2021. The time point label, as the study defines it: baseline before first vaccination. The library was made by the immunoSEQ multiplex PCR assay. Not all clones reach the TCRdb copy of this immuneACCESS table, which keeps in-frame sequences only. Checked studies attribute under half of the gap to unresolved V genes and leave the rest unexplained. The sample data list 70,000 to 90,000 clones, and almost 80% of these were observed just once. About 21% of the sample is taken by the ten largest. The sequenced sample was peripheral blood, obtained on day 0 of AZD1222 vaccination. The receptor source for this set is an adult in good health.

V and J are TRBV19 and TRBJ1-5; the D gene is possibly TRBD1 (5 bases). CDR1 and CDR2 from the germline V gene are LNHDA and SQIVND (reference sequence). V was shortened by 3 bases and J by 4 bases, with 16 bases between the two germline ends. The CDR3 consists of 16 residues. CDR3 region: CASSIDTGLVNQPQHF. The CDR3 DNA reads as TGTGCCAGTAGTATCGACACGGGGCTAGTAAATCAGCCCCAGCATTTT. The full variable domain, with the rest looked up from reference TRBV19 and TRBJ1-5, is DGGITQSPKYLFRKEGQNVTLSCEQNLNHDAMYWYRQDPGQGLRLIYYSQIVNDFQKGDIAEGYSVSREKKESFPLTVTSAQKNPTAFYLCASSIDTGLVNQPQHFGDGTRLSIL.

The chain carries TRBV7-2 and TRBJ1-3, with a tentative D call TRBD1 (6 bases). The germline V gene encodes CDR1 SGHTA and CDR2 FQGNSA. Trimming took 7 bases from V and 1 from J, leaving 17 bases between them. The CDR3 is 16 residues long. This CDR3 reads CASNSLYTGSGNTIYF. The CDR3, as DNA: TGTGCCAGCAATTCCCTCTATACAGGGTCTGGAAACACCATATATTTT.

The sample holds a few counts of this clone. The chain joins TRBV6-5 to TRBJ1-5; no clear D. CDR1 is MNHEY and CDR2 is SVGAGI in the germline V gene. V was trimmed by 6 bases and J by 0 bases, leaving 9 bases between them. CDR3 length: 14 amino acids. The CDR3 region is CASRPGGSNQPQHF. For the CDR3, the DNA is TGTGCCAGCAGGCCGGGAGGTAGCAATCAGCCCCAGCATTTT.

The chain has TRBV13 and TRBJ2-1; no clear D. Trimming shortened V by 3 bases and J by 0 bases, and 6 bases separated the two germline ends. This CDR3 spans 14 amino acids. Germline assignment: CDR1 PRHDT and CDR2 FYEKMQ (reference sequence). The CDR3: CASSLRTSYNEQFF. In DNA, the CDR3 is TGTGCCAGCAGCTTGAGGACCTCCTACAATGAGCAGTTCTTC.

This clone was seen only a few times. The chain uses TRBV6-2 or TRBV6-3 and TRBJ2-1, with 11 bases fitting TRBD2. Germline assignment: CDR1 MNHEY and CDR2 SVGEGT. The CDR3 has 13 residues. Germline trimming cut 6 bases from V and 15 bases from J; bases unmatched to any gene: 10. Written as DNA, the CDR3 is TGTGCCAGCAGCCTCGGGACTAGCGGCCCCCCGTTCTTC. Protein product: CASSLGTSGPPFF.

The chain joins TRBV29-1 to TRBJ2-3; tentative D call: TRBD2 (7 bases). Germline loops: CDR1 SQVTM, CDR2 ANQGSEA. CDR3 length equals 12 residues. V was trimmed by 7 bases and J by 3 bases, leaving 11 bases between them. In DNA form, the CDR3 reads TGCAGCGGGGGGGGGCAAACAGATACGCAGTATTTT. Translating it yields CSGGGQTDTQYF.

The chain employs TRBV3-1 (or the pseudogene TRBV3-2) and TRBJ1-1, with D perhaps matching TRBD1 (6 bases). The ends were cut back, 0 bases at V and 1 base at J, with 12 bases in the middle. The CDR3 length is 16 residues. Germline loops: CDR1 LGHDT, CDR2 YNNKEL (reference sequence). CDR3 residues: CASSQDIARGNTEAFF. CDR3 DNA: TGTGCCAGCAGCCAAGATATCGCCAGGGGGAACACTGAAGCTTTCTTT.

The chain employs TRBV19 and TRBJ1-5; 7 bases match TRBD1. This CDR3 is built from 14 residues. Germline loops: CDR1 LNHDA, CDR2 SQIVND (reference sequence). The ends lost 6 bases at V and 4 bases at J; junction bases unmatched: 6. CDR3 bases: TGTGCCAGTAGAGGGACAGTCGTTAATCAGCCCCAGCATTTT. Protein: CASRGTVVNQPQHF.